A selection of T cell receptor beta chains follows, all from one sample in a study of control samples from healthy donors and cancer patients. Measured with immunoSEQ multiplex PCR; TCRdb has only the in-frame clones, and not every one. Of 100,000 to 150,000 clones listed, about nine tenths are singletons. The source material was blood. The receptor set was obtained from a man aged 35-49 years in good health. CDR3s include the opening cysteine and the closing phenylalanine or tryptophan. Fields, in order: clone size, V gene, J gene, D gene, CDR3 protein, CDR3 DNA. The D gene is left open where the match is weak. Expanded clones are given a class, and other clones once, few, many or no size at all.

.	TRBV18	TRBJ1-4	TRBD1	CASSDRTGSSEKLFF	TGTGCCAGCTCGGACCGGACAGGGAGTAGTGAAAAACTGTTTTTT
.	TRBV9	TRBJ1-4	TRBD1	CASSSTGTELATNEKLFF	TGTGCCAGCAGCTCCACCGGGACAGAGCTTGCAACTAATGAAAAACTGTTTTTT
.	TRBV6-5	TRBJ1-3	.	CASTFDGSSGNTIYF	TGTGCCAGCACCTTCGACGGAAGCTCTGGAAACACCATATATTTT
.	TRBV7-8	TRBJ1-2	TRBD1	CASSLGGRTGSSYGYTF	TGTGCCAGCAGCTTAGGAGGGCGGACAGGGTCTTCCTATGGCTACACCTTC
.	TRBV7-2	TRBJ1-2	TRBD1	CASSLVPGTDYGYTF	TGTGCCAGCAGCTTAGTACCCGGGACAGACTATGGCTACACCTTC
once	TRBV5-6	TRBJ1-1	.	CASSLPDRNTEAFF	TGTGCCAGCAGCCTCCCGGACAGGAACACTGAAGCTTTCTTT
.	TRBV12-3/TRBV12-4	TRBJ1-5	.	CASKRGSNQPQHF	TGTGCCAGCAAAAGGGGTAGCAATCAGCCCCAGCATTTT
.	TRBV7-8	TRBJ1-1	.	CASSLDYNTEAFF	TGTGCCAGCAGCTTAGATTATAACACTGAAGCTTTCTTT
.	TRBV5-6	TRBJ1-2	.	CATESRGRDGYTF	TGTGCCACCGAGTCGCGGGGGCGGGATGGCTACACCTTC
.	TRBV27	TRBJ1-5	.	CASSPGVVGSQPQHF	TGTGCCAGCAGCCCGGGGGTTGTAGGGTCTCAGCCCCAGCATTTT
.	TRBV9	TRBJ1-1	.	CASSARRWDTEAFF	TGTGCCAGCAGCGCCCGTAGATGGGACACTGAAGCTTTCTTT
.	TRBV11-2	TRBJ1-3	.	CASRQRGAGNTIYF	TGTGCCAGCAGGCAGCGGGGAGCTGGAAACACCATATATTTT
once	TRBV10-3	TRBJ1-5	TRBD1	CAISGTGGNQPQHF	TGTGCCATCAGTGGGACAGGGGGTAATCAGCCCCAGCATTTT
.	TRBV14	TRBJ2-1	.	CASSGNEQFF	TGTGCCAGCAGTGGGAATGAGCAGTTCTTC
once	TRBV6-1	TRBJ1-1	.	CASSEDWNREAFF	TGTGCCAGCAGTGAAGATTGGAACAGGGAGGCTTTCTTT
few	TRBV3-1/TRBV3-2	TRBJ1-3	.	CASSQVAISGNTIYF	TGTGCCAGCAGCCAAGTGGCGATCTCTGGAAACACCATATATTTT
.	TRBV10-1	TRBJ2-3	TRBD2	CASSDGLAGGTFDTDTQYF	TGCGCCAGCAGTGATGGGCTAGCGGGGGGCACATTCGACACAGATACGCAGTATTTT
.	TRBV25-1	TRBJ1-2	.	CASTRSRVRYGYTF	TGTGCCAGCACGCGAAGTCGTGTCCGGTATGGCTACACCTTC
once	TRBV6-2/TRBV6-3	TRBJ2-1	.	CASSYDHSYNEQFF	TGTGCCAGCAGTTATGACCACTCCTACAATGAGCAGTTCTTC
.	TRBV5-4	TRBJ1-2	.	CASSPRGAGYGYTF	TGTGCCAGCAGTCCGAGAGGGGCCGGCTATGGCTACACCTTC
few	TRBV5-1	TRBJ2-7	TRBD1	CASSEGGRYEQYF	TGCGCCAGCAGCGAAGGGGGCAGGTACGAGCAGTACTTC
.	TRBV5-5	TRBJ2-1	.	CASSTRVGYNEQFF	TGTGCCAGCAGCACCCGGGTAGGCTACAATGAGCAGTTCTTC